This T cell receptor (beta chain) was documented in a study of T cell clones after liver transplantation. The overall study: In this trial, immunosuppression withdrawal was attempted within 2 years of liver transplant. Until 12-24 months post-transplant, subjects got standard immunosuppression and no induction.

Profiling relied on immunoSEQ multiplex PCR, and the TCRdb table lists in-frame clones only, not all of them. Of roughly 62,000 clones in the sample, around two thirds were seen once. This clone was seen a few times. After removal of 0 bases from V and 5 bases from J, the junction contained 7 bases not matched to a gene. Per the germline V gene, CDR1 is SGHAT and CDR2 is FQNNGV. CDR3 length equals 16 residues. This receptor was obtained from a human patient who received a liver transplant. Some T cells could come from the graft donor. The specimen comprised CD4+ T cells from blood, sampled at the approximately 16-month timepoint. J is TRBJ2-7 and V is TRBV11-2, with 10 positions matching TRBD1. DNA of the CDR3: TGTGCCAGCAGCTTAGACCCCGGGACAGGGGTCCACGAGCAGTACGTC. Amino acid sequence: CASSLDPGTGVHEQYV.